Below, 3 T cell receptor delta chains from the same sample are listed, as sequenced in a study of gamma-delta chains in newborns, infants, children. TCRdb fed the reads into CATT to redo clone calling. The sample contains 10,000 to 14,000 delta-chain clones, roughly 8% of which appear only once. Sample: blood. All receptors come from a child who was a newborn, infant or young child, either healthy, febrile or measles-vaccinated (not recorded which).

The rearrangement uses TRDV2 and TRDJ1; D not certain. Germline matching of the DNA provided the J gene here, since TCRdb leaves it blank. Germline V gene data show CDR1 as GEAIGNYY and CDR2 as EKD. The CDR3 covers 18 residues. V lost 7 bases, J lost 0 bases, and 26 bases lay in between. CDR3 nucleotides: TGTGCCTGCCGACACTTGAGCCCCACGAGGGTTAACACCGATAAACTCATCTTT. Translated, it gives CACRHLSPTRVNTDKLIF.

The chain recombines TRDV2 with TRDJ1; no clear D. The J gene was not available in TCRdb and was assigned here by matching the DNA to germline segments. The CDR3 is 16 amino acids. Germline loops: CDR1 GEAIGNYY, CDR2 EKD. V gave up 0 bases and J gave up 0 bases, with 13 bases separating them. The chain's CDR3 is CACDTVEYGYTDKLIF. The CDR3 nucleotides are TGTGCCTGTGACACCGTCGAGTACGGGTACACCGATAAACTCATCTTT.

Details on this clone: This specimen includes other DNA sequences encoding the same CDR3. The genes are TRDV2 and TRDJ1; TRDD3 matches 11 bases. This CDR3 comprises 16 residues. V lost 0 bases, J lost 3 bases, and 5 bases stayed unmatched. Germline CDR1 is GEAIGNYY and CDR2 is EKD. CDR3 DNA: TGTGCCTGTGACACCTTGGGGGATACGCCGGCCGATAAACTCATCTTT. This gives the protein CACDTLGDTPADKLIF.